Sequencing of this T cell receptor beta chain was carried out in a study of control samples from healthy donors and cancer patients. The protocol was immunoSEQ multiplex PCR, while the TCRdb copy is restricted to in-frame clones and leaves out a portion. The data hold around 72,000 clones, with approximately 88% observed a single time. This CDR3 region has 15 residues. Germline V gene sequence: CDR1 SGHRS, CDR2 YFSETQ. The junction had 14 bases not matched to a gene; V was cut back by 4 bases and J by 8 bases. This clone has only a few counts. Sequenced: blood. This receptor was identified in a man in his forties or fifties in good health. The chain couples TRBV5-1 to TRBJ1-2; 7 nucleotides line up with TRBD1. The CDR3 reads CASSAGQTSSGGYTF. The DNA for the CDR3 is TGCGCCAGCAGCGCGGGACAGACCTCCTCTGGAGGCTACACCTTC.